What follows is one TCR beta chain and its context. Its target antigen remains unknown. The sample holds no much larger clone one base away, and base qualities are not on file. TCR CDR3 regions were amplified from genomic DNA by multiplex PCR using the deep immunoSEQ assay. Extracted genomic DNA from each cell subset was spread evenly across all wells of several immunoSEQ 96-well plates, with each plate serving as a replicate. For sorted subsets, roughly 200 ng of genomic DNA, equivalent to some 30,000 T cell genomes, went into each replicate PCR. Purified libraries were measured with a Qubit 3.0 fluorometer, size-checked on a Bioanalyzer 2100, and measured again with the KAPA Library Quantification kit. Every immunoSEQ 96-well plate was sequenced on a dedicated single-read 150-cycle Illumina NextSeq 550 flow cell. In the source study's methods: Because the immunoSEQ output included only junctional sequences and no quality scores, the filtering could not be the same as the filtering used for full-length reads. Sequences were annotated with PyIR, a Python wrapper for IgBLAST v1.9, using IMGT germline references to assign V/J genes and CDR3. Reads were filtered out if the reads had weak V/J assignments (E-value above 1e-6), no CDR3, stop codons, out-of-frame junctions, or ambiguous translated residues. V3J clonotypes were defined as sequences sharing the same inferred V gene, J gene, and CDR3 amino acid sequence. The percentage overlap between two repertoires was calculated by dividing the number of shared unique clonotypes by the size of the smaller repertoire. Three approaches were used to assess repertoire richness: RTK rarefaction, the Chao1 estimator, and Recon v2.1 estimates of unobserved clonotypes. Generation probabilities were computed with OLGA for all TCRbeta clonotypes obtained by the gDNA method from a handful of donors. This immuneACCESS table, as held by TCRdb, lists in-frame sequences with V and J called but not all clones. Of the missing ones, under half trace to an unresolved V gene in checked studies; the others have no known cause. V and J calls and clone size are those listed in that table; D and trimming were worked out from the DNA. Present in this sample are millions of clones, 85% to 95% of which were seen just once. 0.9% to 1.4% of the sample belongs to the ten largest clones.

Per the germline V gene, MNHNS is the CDR1 and SASEGT is the CDR2. Trimming costs V 0 bases and J 0 bases, and their ends lie 9 bases apart. Measured from the cysteine to the phenylalanine, the CDR3 is 15 residues long. Only CDR3 DNA is held: 45 bases, read in frame from base 1. The sample is drawn from a study of shared clonotypes between healthy human individuals (dated by TCRdb to 2018 to 2020). Some background on the complete study: The cohort included three men and two women between 18 and 49 years of age. To estimate repertoire size and how much clonotype sharing occurs between individuals, the study deeply sequenced the blood TCR repertoires of about 5 healthy adults. For each donor, CD4 naive and CD4 memory were each given three plates, CD8 naive was given two plates, and CD8 memory was given one plate. Between about 0.94 and 10 billion PBMCs per donor were obtained by leukapheresis. Libraries were prepared and TCR repertoires were sequenced by different laboratories using diverse techniques, in order to increase sequencing depth and limit assay-specific biases. Overall study results and their limits: Estimated clonotype richness was generally larger for naive than for memory subsets. Clonotypes shared by all four sorted-subset donors showed higher generation probabilities than non-shared clonotypes. Even with the large sequencing depth, rarefaction of the sorted-subset datasets indicated that sequencing was incomplete. Sampling was restricted to blood, and TCR repertoires in tissue are likely to differ from TCR repertoires in blood. Based on pairwise subsampling, the degree of clonotype sharing among donors was expected to be affected by sequencing depth. The small number of donors limited the genetic and exposure-history diversity represented. When several donors were compared, the shared fraction of clonotypes was approximately 5% for naive CD4, 3% to 4% for naive CD8, about 2.4% for memory CD4, and under 0.5% for memory CD8.

CD8 naive samples consisted of CD45RO-negative cells that were positively selected for CCR7, yielding a CD45RA+CCR7+ population without TemRA cells. Donors were healthy HIV-negative adults with no recently reported acute infections or vaccinations. Every donor was a Caucasian adult residing in Nashville, Tennessee, USA. Blood was obtained by leukapheresis, after which PBMCs were separated by Ficoll-Histopaque density gradient centrifugation and cryopreserved in liquid nitrogen vapor phase. Purity and quantity of every magnetically sorted T cell population were checked by analytical flow cytometry. Genomic DNA was isolated from each sorted fraction and quantified by UV absorbance on a Nanodrop 2000c.

Material for sequencing was naive CD8+ T cells sorted from blood. The cell subset or site tag for this specimen amounts to: CD45RA+CCR7+. The rearranged chain carries TRBV6-1 and TRBJ2-7; the D gene cannot be named for sure. The receptor comes from a man between 18 and 35 years old in good health. The sequence in DNA is TGTGCCAGCAGTGAAGCGGTGTCGTTCTCCTACGAGCAGTACTTC. Its protein reads: CASSEAVSFSYEQYF.